This TCR beta chain was sequenced during a study of blood T cell repertoires in COVID-19. The V segment lost 0 bases and the J segment 5 bases; nucleotides outside the gene matches: 5. Germline loops: CDR1 SGHRS, CDR2 YFSETQ. The CDR3 runs 15 residues. Per the study methods: The assay estimated nucleated cells by amplifying reference gene primers. Repertoires were generated with immunoSEQ multiplex PCR, while TCRdb's copy carries only in-frame clones and drops some. That table supplies the V and J calls and clone size; D and trimming were determined from the DNA. The table includes 250,000 to 300,000 clones, around 89% detected once.

The sequence came from a woman in her thirties who had recovered from COVID-19. The V call is TRBV5-1, the J call TRBJ2-7, with 10 bases matching TRBD1. Sequences were obtained from peripheral blood. CDR3 residues: CASSLGQGANHEQYF. The CDR3 nucleotides read TGCGCCAGCAGCTTGGGACAGGGGGCGAACCACGAGCAGTACTTC.